The sequence of this TCR beta chain was determined in a study of Graves' ophthalmopathy and Graves' hyperthyroidism. RNA transcripts served as template for amplifying TCR beta CDR3 sequences. First-round RT-PCR employed HTBI primers, with a second-round multiplex PCR after it. In TCRdb, the multiplex PCR reads were re-called with MiXCR into one record per CDR3 protein. The table has a few hundred thousand distinct CDR3 sequences, roughly a sixth seen once; the top ten hold approximately 2.4%. Among the exclusions were patients with other autoimmune diseases, uncontrolled infections, pregnancy or lactation. Clinical symptoms, serum thyroxine, TRAb, thyroid ultrasound and orbital computed tomography were relied on for diagnosis. V was clipped by 6 bases and J by 4 bases; unmatched bases: 10. Germline CDR1 reads MDHEN; CDR2 reads SYDVKM. This CDR3 comprises 16 residues. Notes on the study in general: Ophthalmopathy could be told apart from stable hyperthyroidism by a 13-signature model (about 90% sensitivity, about 80% specificity). Most thyroid-expanded clonotypes exceeding 0.001 frequency were also found in blood.

Many counts were recorded for this clonotype. The target antigen is unknown. The TCR sequence derives from an adult woman with stable Graves' hyperthyroidism. The chain links TRBV28 to TRBJ1-5; 9 positions agree with TRBD1. Input material: peripheral blood. CDR3 in amino acids: CASRAGGTGKNQPQHF. CDR3 DNA: TGTGCCAGCAGAGCGGGAGGGACAGGGAAGAATCAGCCCCAGCATTTT.